These 25 T cell receptor beta chains were all obtained from the same sample, sequenced in a study of T cell changes during pregnancy in multiple sclerosis (dated by TCRdb to the late 2010s). Library preparation was by the immunoSEQ multiplex PCR assay. The clones in this table, taken by TCRdb from immuneACCESS, are in-frame only. Not every clone is retained; where verified, under half of the shortfall comes from an unresolved V gene, and the cause of the rest is unknown. This sample comprises approximately 65,000 clones, approximately 92% of them detected only once. The ten largest clones capture under 3.5% of the sample. Sequencing used CD8+ T cells from peripheral blood mononuclear cells, obtained in the third trimester of pregnancy. Receptors were obtained from a female donor in good health, enrolled as a control in a pregnancy study.

The chain links TRBV7-9 to TRBJ1-1; D gene unclear. Germline-derived CDR1 and CDR2 are SEHNR and FQNEAQ (reference sequence). CDR3 size: 11 residues. Between the trimmed V and J ends, which lost 5 bases and 7 bases, there was a span of 8 bases. The CDR3 region has the DNA TGTGCCAGCAGCCCGGGGTTTGAAGCTTTCTTT. Protein product: CASSPGFEAFF.

The chain has TRBV29-1 and TRBJ1-1, with 7 bases aligning to TRBD1. Looked up from germline, CDR1 is SQVTM and CDR2 is ANQGSEA. The CDR3 totals 15 residues. Trimming cost V 6 bases and J 2 bases; bases outside gene matches: 12. CDR3 coding DNA: TGCAGCGTGATCCGGGACAGAAGTTCTAACACTGAAGCTTTCTTT. It codes for CSVIRDRSSNTEAFF.

Comment on this clone: Other nucleotide sequences in the sample specify the same CDR3. The chain links TRBV6-5 to TRBJ1-4; 7 nucleotides match TRBD1. Trimming took 6 bases from V and 4 from J; bases not matched to a gene: 8. CDR1 and CDR2 (germline): MNHEY, SVGAGI. This CDR3 contains 15 residues. The CDR3 DNA reads as TGTGCCAGCAGAACTTACAGGGGACTTAATGAAAAACTGTTTTTT. Amino acids: CASRTYRGLNEKLFF.

The chain recombines TRBV27 with TRBJ1-5, with D unresolved. The germline V and J ends were trimmed by 1 base and 6 bases, with 10 bases remaining between them. Looked up from germline, CDR1 is MNHEY and CDR2 is SMNVEV (reference sequence). This CDR3 has 14 residues. CDR3 nucleotides: TGTGCCAGCAGTTTATATCCCGGAGGTCAGCCCCAGCATTTT. Its protein product is CASSLYPGGQPQHF.

The CDR3 nucleotides read TGTGCCAGCAGCAAACGAGGGACAGGGGTTGAGGTGATGAGGGGTAAGACTGAAGCTTTCTTT. Amino acids: CASSKRGTGVEVMRGKTEAFF. The V and J genes are TRBV14 and TRBJ1-1, with 10 bases lining up with TRBD1. The V and J ends lost 5 bases and 5 bases, in that order; junction bases with no gene match: 26. CDR1 is SGHDN and CDR2 is FVKESK in the germline V gene. The CDR3 runs to 21 residues.

The chain couples TRBV27 to TRBJ1-2, with D possibly being TRBD1 (6 bases). This CDR3 contains 16 residues. With 5 bases removed from V and 0 bases from J, the gap between germline ends came to 16 bases. CDR1 is MNHEY, CDR2 SMNVEV, per germline (reference sequence). CDR3 loop: CASSTNRATANYGYTF. DNA for the CDR3: TGTGCCAGCAGTACGAACAGGGCAACGGCTAACTATGGCTACACCTTC.

The count of this clone is one. The genes are TRBV30 and TRBJ2-6; D is possibly TRBD1 (6 bases). The CDR3 runs to 20 residues. Germline assignment: CDR1 GTSNPN and CDR2 SVGIG (reference sequence). The germline V and J ends were trimmed by 3 bases and 3 bases, with 27 bases remaining between them. CDR3 sequence (DNA): TGTGCCTGGAGAACCTCCGTCGCCAGGGGCCCTTTAGGTGGGGCCAACGTCCTGACTTTC. Its translation: CAWRTSVARGPLGGANVLTF.

The CDR3 DNA sequence: TGCAGTGCCGATAGCTACAATGAGCAGTTCTTC. Amino acid sequence: CSADSYNEQFF. The chain carries TRBV20-1 and TRBJ2-1; D gene ambiguous. From germline, CDR1 is DFQATT and CDR2 SNEGSKA (reference sequence). This CDR3 spans 11 amino acids. V was trimmed by 6 bases and J by 3 bases, leaving 6 bases between them.

The chain recombines TRBV7-2 with TRBJ2-7; 11 nucleotides line up with TRBD1. This CDR3 spans 16 amino acids. V shed 5 bases and J 7 bases; nucleotides not matched to a gene: 13. Germline V gives CDR1 SGHTA, CDR2 FQGNSA. The CDR3 loop reads CASSGGYSGTGGEQYF. Here the CDR3 DNA reads TGTGCCAGCAGCGGAGGCTATTCAGGGACAGGGGGAGAGCAGTACTTC.

The V call is TRBV28, the J call TRBJ1-1, with D perhaps TRBD1 (6 bases). V lost 5 bases and J lost 0, with 16 bases in between. Germline V gene data show CDR1 as MDHEN and CDR2 as SYDVKM. The length of the CDR3 is 16 residues. The CDR3 protein is CASSIRDTTLNTEAFF. CDR3 nucleotide sequence: TGTGCCAGCAGTATAAGGGACACTACATTGAACACTGAAGCTTTCTTT.

The chain carries TRBV6-4 and TRBJ2-1; 14 bases align to TRBD2. V lost 6 bases and J lost 6; bases outside the gene matches: 4. CDR1 and CDR2 (germline): MRHNA, SNTAGT. The CDR3 length is 15 residues. The CDR3 loop is CASSGLAGGSNEQFF. As DNA, the CDR3 is TGTGCCAGCAGCGGACTAGCGGGGGGCTCCAATGAGCAGTTCTTC.

The chain is built from TRBV7-2 and TRBJ2-6, with 8 positions matching TRBD1. CDR1 and CDR2 (germline): SGHTA, FQGNSA. Trimming removed 4 bases from V and 4 bases from J; junction bases left unmatched: 6. The CDR3 consists of 16 residues. The DNA of the CDR3 is TGTGCCAGCAGCTCCCGGACAGGGCGCGGGGCCAACGTCCTGACTTTC. This gives the protein CASSSRTGRGANVLTF.

CDR3 bases: TGCGCCAGCAGCCCCCTGAGTCCCCTCAAGTCAGATACGCAGTATTTT. Residues: CASSPLSPLKSDTQYF. This sequence joins TRBV5-1 and TRBJ2-3, with D unclear. The germline V gene has CDR1 SGHRS and CDR2 YFSETQ. This CDR3 is 16 amino acids long. V was clipped by 4 bases and J by 4 bases, with 19 bases between them.

The V and J genes are TRBV7-9 and TRBJ2-2; weak D call: TRBD2 (6 bases). Germline V CDR1 and CDR2: SEHNR, FQNEAQ (reference sequence). Trimming cost V 2 bases and J 4 bases, with 8 bases left between them. The CDR3 is 14 amino acids. CDR3 residues: CASSLLGGTGELFF. CDR3 sequence (DNA): TGTGCCAGCAGCTTATTGGGGGGCACCGGGGAGCTGTTTTTT.

This chain links TRBV19 with TRBJ2-2; unclear D gene. Trimming pared 6 bases from V and 5 bases from J, leaving 19 bases between. The CDR3 has 16 residues. From germline, CDR1 is LNHDA and CDR2 SQIVND (reference sequence). The CDR3 region is CASSVSLGSQTGELFF. The CDR3 nucleotides read TGTGCCAGTAGCGTCAGCCTAGGATCTCAGACCGGGGAGCTGTTTTTT.

This chain joins TRBV10-3 and TRBJ1-1; D is perhaps TRBD1 (5 bases). CDR3 length: 13 amino acids. Trimming left V 10 bases short and J 1 base short, with 13 bases between. Per the germline V gene, CDR1 is ENHRY and CDR2 is SYGVKD. This chain's CDR3 is CATHLTGNTEAFF. CDR3 nucleotide sequence: TGTGCCACGCACCTTACAGGGAACACTGAAGCTTTCTTT.

The chain combines TRBV7-3 with TRBJ2-7, with a possible D match to TRBD1 (6 bases). Trimming removed 5 bases from V and 2 bases from J, with 13 bases in between. Looked up from germline, CDR1 is SGHTA and CDR2 is FQGTGA. The CDR3 consists of 14 residues. For the CDR3, the DNA is TGTGCCAGCAGCACTAGGGACACAGCCTACGAGCAGTACTTC. Protein sequence: CASSTRDTAYEQYF.

This chain joins TRBV7-9 and TRBJ2-7; a weak D match, TRBD2 (7 bases). Trimming shortened V by 4 bases and J by 6 bases, and 16 bases separated the two germline ends. The CDR3 extends over 14 amino acids. The germline gives CDR1 SEHNR, CDR2 FQNEAQ (reference sequence). CDR3 sequence (DNA): TGTGCCAGCAGCTCCGACGGGGGGCCAAGCGAGCAGTACTTC. Its protein product is CASSSDGGPSEQYF.

The rearrangement joins TRBV19 to TRBJ2-7; weak D call: TRBD1 (5 bases). The germline CDR1 and CDR2 sequences are LNHDA and SQIVND (reference sequence). Trimming cost V 7 bases and J 2 bases, with 9 bases left between them. The CDR3 totals 12 residues. The CDR3 coding sequence is TGTGCCAGTACGGCAGGGACCTACGAGCAGTACTTC. It translates to CASTAGTYEQYF.

V gene TRBV15 combines with J gene TRBJ2-3; 9 nucleotides match TRBD2. Germline V lookup: CDR1 LNHNV, CDR2 YYDKDF (reference sequence). V lost 9 bases and J lost 7; bases outside the gene matches: 11. This CDR3 has 14 residues. The CDR3 reads CATHRRGGPNTQYF. As DNA, the CDR3 is TGTGCCACGCACCGGCGGGGGGGCCCCAATACGCAGTATTTT.

The sample holds one count of this clone. The chain combines TRBV2 with TRBJ2-3, with D tentatively TRBD2 (6 bases). The CDR3 spans 17 residues. Germline CDR1 reads SNHLY; CDR2 reads FYNNEI. The V and J ends lost 5 bases and 1 base respectively, with 19 bases between them. Written as DNA, the CDR3 is TGTGCCAGCAGTCGCCTGGCGGACACGGGAGGCACAGATACGCAGTATTTT. This translates into CASSRLADTGGTDTQYF.

V gene TRBV9 combines with J gene TRBJ2-7, with 9 bases aligning to TRBD2. Germline lookup yields CDR1 SGDLS and CDR2 YYNGEE. This CDR3 has 14 amino acids. The ends lost 3 bases at V and 2 bases at J; junction bases unmatched: 3. The CDR3 DNA is TGTGCCAGCAGCGGACTAGCGGACCCCTACGAGCAGTACTTC. It yields the protein CASSGLADPYEQYF.

This clone came up once. This chain links TRBV6-5 with TRBJ1-2, with D unclear. Trimming cost V 5 bases and J 1 base, with 11 bases left between them. CDR1 and CDR2 (germline): MNHEY, SVGAGI. The CDR3 loop spans 14 amino acids. CDR3 sequence reads: CASSGREDNYGYTF. CDR3 in DNA: TGTGCCAGCAGTGGACGGGAGGATAACTATGGCTACACCTTC.

V gene TRBV23-1 combines with J gene TRBJ2-7; 9 bases are shared with TRBD2. TRBV23-1 is designated an ORF whose function remains uncertain. Trimming took 11 bases from V and 2 from J; bases not matched to a gene: 19. CDR3 length: 17 amino acids. This chain's CDR3 is CALKPTTGTSFTYEQYF. The CDR3 region has the DNA TGCGCCCTTAAACCCACGACCGGGACTAGCTTTACCTACGAGCAGTACTTC.

The gene calls are TRBV9 and TRBJ2-5, with D perhaps TRBD2 (5 bases). The CDR3 is 15 amino acids. Germline V gives CDR1 SGDLS, CDR2 YYNGEE. V was shortened by 3 bases and J by 1 base, with 13 bases between the two germline ends. CDR3 region: CASSEDSFPQETQYF. The CDR3 DNA sequence: TGTGCCAGCAGCGAGGACTCTTTTCCCCAAGAGACCCAGTACTTC.